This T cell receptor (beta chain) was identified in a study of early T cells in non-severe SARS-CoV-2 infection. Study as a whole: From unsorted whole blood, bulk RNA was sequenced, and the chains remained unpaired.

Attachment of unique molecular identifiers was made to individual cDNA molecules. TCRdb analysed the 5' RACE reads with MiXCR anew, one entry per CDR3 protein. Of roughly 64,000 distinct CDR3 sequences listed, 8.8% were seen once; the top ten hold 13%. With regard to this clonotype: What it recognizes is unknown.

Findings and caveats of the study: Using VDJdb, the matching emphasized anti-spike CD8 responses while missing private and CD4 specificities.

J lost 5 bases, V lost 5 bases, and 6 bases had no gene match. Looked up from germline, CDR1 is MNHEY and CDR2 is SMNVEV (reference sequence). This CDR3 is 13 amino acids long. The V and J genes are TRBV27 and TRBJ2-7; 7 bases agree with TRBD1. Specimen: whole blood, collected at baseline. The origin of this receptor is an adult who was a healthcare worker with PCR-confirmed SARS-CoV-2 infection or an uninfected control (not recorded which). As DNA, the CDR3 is TGTGCCAGCAGTACCTCGACAGGGAACGAGCAGTACTTC. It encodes CASSTSTGNEQYF.